This TCR beta chain was identified in a study of cytomegalovirus exposure and HLA in healthy donors. Overall study findings and caveats: Based on reports, TCR beta sequences accurately predicted HLA-A and HLA-B alleles for most subjects. In vitro, a few CMV-associated chains proved specific for CMV antigens. HLA allele associations emerged for around 16,000 TCR beta sequences in a later analysis, at 0.05 false discovery rate.

Details on this clone: What it binds is not known.

PCR amplification relied on 60 Vbeta primers (plus 13 Jbeta primers). Profiled with immunoSEQ multiplex PCR; TCRdb holds only in-frame clones, not every one. The repertoire holds 150,000 to 200,000 clones, with roughly 80% as singletons. There are 14 residues in the CDR3. Germline lookup yields CDR1 MNHEY and CDR2 SVGAGI. Trimming pared 2 bases from V and 0 bases from J, leaving 7 bases between. This donor had no CMV serostatus on record. Sequenced input: PBMCs. This sequence joins TRBV6-5 and TRBJ1-1; D not certain. This clonotype was sampled from a human donor in good health. In nucleotides, the CDR3 is TGTGCCAGCAGTTACAGTCGAGTGAACACTGAAGCTTTCTTT. This sequence encodes CASSYSRVNTEAFF.